This T cell receptor beta chain appears in the sequencing data of a study of cytomegalovirus exposure and HLA in healthy donors. Background on the study: The same platform used for the approximately 670 first-cohort repertoires was also used for the 120 or so validation repertoires, as a later analysis reported.

Repertoires were generated with immunoSEQ multiplex PCR, while TCRdb's copy carries only in-frame clones and drops some. In the table there are about 78,000 clones, 90% to 97% of which are singletons. The V gene end was trimmed by 4 bases and the J gene end by 4 bases; junction bases not matched to a gene: 10. CDR1 and CDR2 (germline): SEHNR, FQNEAQ (reference sequence). This CDR3 comprises 15 residues. V usage is TRBV7-9 and J usage is TRBJ2-7, with 7 nucleotides matching TRBD1. The receptor was derived from a man younger than 35 in good health and CMV-seropositive. The material sequenced was PBMCs. The CDR3 DNA is TGTGCCAGCAGCTCACCCCGGGACAGACCTTACGAGCAGTACTTC. This encodes CASSSPRDRPYEQYF. The complete variable domain, with remaining parts taken from reference TRBV7-9 and TRBJ2-7, reads DTGVSQNPRHKITKRGQNVTFRCDPISEHNRLYWYRQTLGQGPEFLTYFQNEAQLEKSRLLSDRFSAERPKGSFSTLEIQRTEQGDSAMYLCASSSPRDRPYEQYFGPGTRLTVT.